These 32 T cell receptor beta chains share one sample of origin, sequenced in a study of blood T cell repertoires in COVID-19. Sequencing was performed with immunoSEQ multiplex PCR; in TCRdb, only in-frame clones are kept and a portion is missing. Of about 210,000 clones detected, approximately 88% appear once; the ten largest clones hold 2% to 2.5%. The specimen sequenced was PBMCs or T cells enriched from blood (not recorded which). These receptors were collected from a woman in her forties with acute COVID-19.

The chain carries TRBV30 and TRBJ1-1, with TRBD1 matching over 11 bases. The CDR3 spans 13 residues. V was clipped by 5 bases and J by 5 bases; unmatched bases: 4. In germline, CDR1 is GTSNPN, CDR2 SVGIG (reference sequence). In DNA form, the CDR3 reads TGTGCCTGGGGACAGGGGGCAAGGACTGAAGCTTTCTTT. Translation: CAWGQGARTEAFF.

The CDR3 sequence is CSTTSSYNEQFF. The CDR3, as DNA: TGCAGCACCACCAGCTCCTACAATGAGCAGTTCTTC. The genes are TRBV29-1 and TRBJ2-1, with D unresolved. The CDR3 totals 12 residues. The germline V and J ends were trimmed by 8 bases and 0 bases, with 8 bases remaining between them. Germline CDR1 and CDR2: SQVTM and ANQGSEA.

The CDR3 DNA is TGTGCCAGTAGTTACTTACCAGGACAGGGGAAAGAGACCCAGTACTTC. This codes for CASSYLPGQGKETQYF. The chain is built from TRBV19 and TRBJ2-5, with 9 bases that match TRBD1. From germline, CDR1 is LNHDA and CDR2 SQIVND (reference sequence). The CDR3 consists of 16 residues. V was clipped by 5 bases and J by 3 bases; unmatched bases: 10. Together with reference TRBV19 and TRBJ2-5, the CDR3 gives the full variable domain: DGGITQSPKYLFRKEGQNVTLSCEQNLNHDAMYWYRQDPGQGLRLIYYSQIVNDFQKGDIAEGYSVSREKKESFPLTVTSAQKNPTAFYLCASSYLPGQGKETQYFGPGTRLLVL.

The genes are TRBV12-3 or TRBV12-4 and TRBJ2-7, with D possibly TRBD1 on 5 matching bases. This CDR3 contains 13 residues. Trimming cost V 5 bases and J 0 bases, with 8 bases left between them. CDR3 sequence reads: CASSLGHSYEQYV. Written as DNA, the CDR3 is TGTGCCAGCAGTCTTGGACACTCCTACGAGCAGTACGTC.

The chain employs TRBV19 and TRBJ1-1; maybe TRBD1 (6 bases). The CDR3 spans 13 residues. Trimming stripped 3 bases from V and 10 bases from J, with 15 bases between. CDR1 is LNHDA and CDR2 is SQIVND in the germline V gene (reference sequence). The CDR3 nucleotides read TGTGCCAGTAGTATTGCACAGGGCAGGGGAGCTTTCTTT. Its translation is CASSIAQGRGAFF.

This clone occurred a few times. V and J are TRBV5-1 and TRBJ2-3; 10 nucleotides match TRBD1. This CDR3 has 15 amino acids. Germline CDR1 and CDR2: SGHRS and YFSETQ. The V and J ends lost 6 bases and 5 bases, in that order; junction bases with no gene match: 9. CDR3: CASTFDRGQGDTQYF. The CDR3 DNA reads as TGCGCCAGCACCTTTGACAGGGGGCAGGGAGATACGCAGTATTTT.

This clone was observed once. CDR3 protein: CASSPDSSNQPQHF. CDR3 coding DNA: TGTGCCAGCAGTCCAGACAGTAGCAATCAGCCCCAGCATTTT. This chain joins TRBV7-9 and TRBJ1-5, with D tentatively TRBD1 (5 bases). Trimming removed 6 bases at V and 0 bases at J, with 9 bases between. CDR3 length: 14 residues. The germline V gene encodes CDR1 SEHNR and CDR2 FQNEAQ (reference sequence).

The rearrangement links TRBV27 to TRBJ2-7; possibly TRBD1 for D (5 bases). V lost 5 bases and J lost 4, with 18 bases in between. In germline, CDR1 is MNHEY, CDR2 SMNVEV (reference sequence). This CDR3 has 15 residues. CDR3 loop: CASSPDTYLAYEQYF. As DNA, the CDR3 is TGTGCCAGCAGTCCGGACACGTACCTCGCATACGAGCAGTACTTC.

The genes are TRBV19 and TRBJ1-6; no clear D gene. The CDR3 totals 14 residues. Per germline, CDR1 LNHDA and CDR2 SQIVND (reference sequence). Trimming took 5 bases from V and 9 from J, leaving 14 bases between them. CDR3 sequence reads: CASSSQAIRSPLHF. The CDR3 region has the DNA TGTGCCAGTAGTTCCCAGGCGATACGTTCACCCCTCCACTTT.

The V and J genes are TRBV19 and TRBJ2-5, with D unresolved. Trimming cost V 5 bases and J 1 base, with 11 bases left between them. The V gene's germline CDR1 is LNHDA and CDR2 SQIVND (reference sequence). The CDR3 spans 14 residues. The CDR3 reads CASSSSHVQETQYF. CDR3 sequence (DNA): TGTGCCAGTAGTTCCTCACACGTCCAAGAGACCCAGTACTTC.

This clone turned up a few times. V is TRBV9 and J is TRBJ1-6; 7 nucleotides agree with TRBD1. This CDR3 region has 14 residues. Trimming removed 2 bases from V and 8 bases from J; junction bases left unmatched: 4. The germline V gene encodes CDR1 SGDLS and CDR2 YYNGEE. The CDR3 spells CASSVTGEDSPLHF. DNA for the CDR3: TGTGCCAGCAGCGTCACAGGGGAGGATTCACCCCTCCACTTT.

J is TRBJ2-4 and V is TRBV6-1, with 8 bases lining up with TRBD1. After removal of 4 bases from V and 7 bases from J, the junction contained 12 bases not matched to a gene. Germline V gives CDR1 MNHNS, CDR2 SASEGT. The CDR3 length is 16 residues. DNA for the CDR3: TGTGCCAGCAGTGCGAAGGCAGGGGGCATTGGTAACATTCAGTACTTC. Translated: CASSAKAGGIGNIQYF.

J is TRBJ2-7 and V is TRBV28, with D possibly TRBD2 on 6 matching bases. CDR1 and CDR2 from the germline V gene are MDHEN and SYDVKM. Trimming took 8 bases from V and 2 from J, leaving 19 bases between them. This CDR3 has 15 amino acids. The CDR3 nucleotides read TGTGCCAGCCAAAAACCAGGGTCGGGGGCCTACGAGCAGTACTTC. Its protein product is CASQKPGSGAYEQYF. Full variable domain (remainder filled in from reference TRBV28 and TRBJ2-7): DVKVTQSSRYLVKRTGEKVFLECVQDMDHENMFWYRQDPGLGLRLIYFSYDVKMKEKGDIPEGYSVSREKKERFSLILESASTNQTSMYLCASQKPGSGAYEQYFGPGTRLTVT.

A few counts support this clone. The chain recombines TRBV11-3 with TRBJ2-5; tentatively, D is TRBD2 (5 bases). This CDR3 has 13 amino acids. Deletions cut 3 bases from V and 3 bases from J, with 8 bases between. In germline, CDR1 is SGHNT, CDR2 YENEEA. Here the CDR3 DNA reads TGTGCCAGCAGCTTGTCGGGAAAAGAGACCCAGTACTTC. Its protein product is CASSLSGKETQYF.

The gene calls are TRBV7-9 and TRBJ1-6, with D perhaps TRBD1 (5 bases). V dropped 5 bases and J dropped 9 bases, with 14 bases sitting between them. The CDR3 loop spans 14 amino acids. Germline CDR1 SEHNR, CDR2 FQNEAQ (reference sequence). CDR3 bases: TGTGCCAGCAGCCTATGGGAGGGGACTTCACCCCTCCACTTT. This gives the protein CASSLWEGTSPLHF. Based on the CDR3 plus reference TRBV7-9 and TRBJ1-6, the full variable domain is DTGVSQNPRHKITKRGQNVTFRCDPISEHNRLYWYRQTLGQGPEFLTYFQNEAQLEKSRLLSDRFSAERPKGSFSTLEIQRTEQGDSAMYLCASSLWEGTSPLHFGNGTRLTVT.

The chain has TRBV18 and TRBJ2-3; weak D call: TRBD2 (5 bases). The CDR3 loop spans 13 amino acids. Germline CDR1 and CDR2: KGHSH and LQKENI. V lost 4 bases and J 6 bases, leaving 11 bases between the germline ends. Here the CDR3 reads CASSQEEGDTQYF. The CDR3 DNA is TGTGCCAGCTCACAGGAGGAAGGGGATACGCAGTATTTT. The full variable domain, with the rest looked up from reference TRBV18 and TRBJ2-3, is NAGVMQNPRHLVRRRGQEARLRCSPMKGHSHVYWYRQLPEEGLKFMVYLQKENIIDESGMPKERFSAEFPKEGPSILRIQQVVRGDSAAYFCASSQEEGDTQYFGPGTRLTVL.

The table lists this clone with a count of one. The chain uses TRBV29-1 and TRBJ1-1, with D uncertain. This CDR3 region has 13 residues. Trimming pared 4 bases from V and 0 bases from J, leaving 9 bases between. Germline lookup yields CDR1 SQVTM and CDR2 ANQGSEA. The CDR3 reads CSVVGRLNTEAFF. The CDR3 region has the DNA TGCAGCGTTGTGGGCAGACTGAACACTGAAGCTTTCTTT. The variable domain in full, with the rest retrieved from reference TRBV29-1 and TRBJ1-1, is SAVISQKPSRDICQRGTSLTIQCQVDSQVTMMFWYRQQPGQSLTLIATANQGSEATYESGFVIDKFPISRPNLTFSTLTVSNMSPEDSSIYLCSVVGRLNTEAFFGQGTRLTVV.

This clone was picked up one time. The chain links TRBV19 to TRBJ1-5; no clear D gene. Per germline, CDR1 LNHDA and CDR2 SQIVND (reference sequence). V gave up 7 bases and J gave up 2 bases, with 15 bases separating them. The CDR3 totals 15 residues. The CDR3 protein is CASTMGVPRNQPQHF. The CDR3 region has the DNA TGTGCCAGTACCATGGGAGTTCCTCGCAATCAGCCCCAGCATTTT.

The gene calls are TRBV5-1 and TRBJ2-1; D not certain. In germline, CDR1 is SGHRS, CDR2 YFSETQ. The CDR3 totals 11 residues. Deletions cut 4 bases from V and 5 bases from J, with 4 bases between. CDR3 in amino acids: CASSLNNEQFF. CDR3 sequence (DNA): TGCGCCAGCAGCCTTAACAATGAGCAGTTCTTC.

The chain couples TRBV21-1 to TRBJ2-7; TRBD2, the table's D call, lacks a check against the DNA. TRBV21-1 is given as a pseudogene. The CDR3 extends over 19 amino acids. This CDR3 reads CASSPPQGGLAGDSYEQYV. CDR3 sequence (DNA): TGTGCCAGCAGCCCCCCTCAAGGGGGACTAGCGGGGGACTCCTACGAGCAGTACGTC.

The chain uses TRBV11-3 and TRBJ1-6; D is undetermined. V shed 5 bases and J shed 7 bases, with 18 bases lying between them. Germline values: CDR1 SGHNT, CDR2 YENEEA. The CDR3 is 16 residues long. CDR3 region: CASSPPTALRNSPLHF. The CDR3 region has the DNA TGTGCCAGCAGCCCGCCAACAGCTCTACGAAATTCACCCCTCCACTTT.

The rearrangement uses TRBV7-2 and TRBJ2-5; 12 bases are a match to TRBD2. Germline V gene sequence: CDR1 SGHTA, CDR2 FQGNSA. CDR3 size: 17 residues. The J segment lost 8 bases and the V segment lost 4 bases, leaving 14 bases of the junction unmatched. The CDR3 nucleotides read TGTGCCAGCAGCTCCCCCGGGACTAGCGGGCTCCGTGCTACCCAGTACTTC. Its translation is CASSSPGTSGLRATQYF.

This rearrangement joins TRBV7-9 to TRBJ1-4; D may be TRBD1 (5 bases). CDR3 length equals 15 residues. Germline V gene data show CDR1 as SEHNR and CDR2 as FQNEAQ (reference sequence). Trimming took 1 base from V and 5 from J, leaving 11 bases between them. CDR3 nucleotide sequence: TGTGCCAGCAGCTTAGGGGGCGGTGGGAATGAAAAACTGTTTTTT. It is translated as CASSLGGGGNEKLFF.

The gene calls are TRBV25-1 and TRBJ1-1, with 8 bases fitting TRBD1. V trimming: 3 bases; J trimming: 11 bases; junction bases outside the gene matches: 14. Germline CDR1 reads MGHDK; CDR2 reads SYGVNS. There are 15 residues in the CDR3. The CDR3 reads CASSDGQGASMFAFF. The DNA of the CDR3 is TGTGCCAGCAGTGATGGTCAGGGGGCCTCGATGTTCGCTTTCTTT.

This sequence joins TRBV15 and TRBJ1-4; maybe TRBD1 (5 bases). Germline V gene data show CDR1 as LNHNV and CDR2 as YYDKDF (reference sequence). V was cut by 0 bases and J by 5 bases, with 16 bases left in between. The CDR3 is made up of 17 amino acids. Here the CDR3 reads CATSRDLVGGTNEKLFF. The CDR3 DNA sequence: TGTGCCACCAGCAGAGATCTAGTGGGCGGGACGAATGAAAAACTGTTTTTT.

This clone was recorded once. In nucleotides, the CDR3 is TGTGCCAGCAGCTTAGCGATGACAGGGGTTGAAGCTTTCTTT. Translating gives CASSLAMTGVEAFF. The chain joins TRBV7-2 to TRBJ1-1; 8 nucleotides line up with TRBD1. V lost 0 bases, J lost 7 bases, and 4 bases stayed unmatched. This CDR3 is 14 amino acids long. Looked up from germline, CDR1 is SGHTA and CDR2 is FQGNSA.

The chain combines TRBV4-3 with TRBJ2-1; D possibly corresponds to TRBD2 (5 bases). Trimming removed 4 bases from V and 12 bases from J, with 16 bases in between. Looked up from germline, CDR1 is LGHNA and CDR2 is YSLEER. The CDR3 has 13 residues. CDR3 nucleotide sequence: TGCGCCAGCAGCCGCACCACCGAGGGTGGGCAGTTCTTC. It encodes CASSRTTEGGQFF.

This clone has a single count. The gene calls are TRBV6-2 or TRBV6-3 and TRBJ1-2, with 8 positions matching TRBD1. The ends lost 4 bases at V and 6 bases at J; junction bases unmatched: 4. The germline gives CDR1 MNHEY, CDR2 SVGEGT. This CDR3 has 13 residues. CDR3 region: CASSLGTGNGYTF. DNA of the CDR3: TGTGCCAGCAGTTTGGGGACAGGCAATGGCTACACCTTC.

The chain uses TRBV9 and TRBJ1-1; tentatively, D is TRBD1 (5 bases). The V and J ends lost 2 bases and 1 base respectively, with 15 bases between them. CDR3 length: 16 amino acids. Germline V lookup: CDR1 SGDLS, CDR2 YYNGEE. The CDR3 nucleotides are TGTGCCAGCAGCGTTGAAGGGGAGGTAACGAACACTGAAGCTTTCTTT. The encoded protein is CASSVEGEVTNTEAFF.

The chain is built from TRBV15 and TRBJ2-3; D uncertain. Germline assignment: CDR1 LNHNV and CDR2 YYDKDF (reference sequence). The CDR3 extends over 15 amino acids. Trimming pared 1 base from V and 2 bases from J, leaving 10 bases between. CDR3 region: CATSRGADLTDTQYF. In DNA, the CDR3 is TGTGCCACCAGCAGAGGGGCTGATCTCACAGATACGCAGTATTTT.

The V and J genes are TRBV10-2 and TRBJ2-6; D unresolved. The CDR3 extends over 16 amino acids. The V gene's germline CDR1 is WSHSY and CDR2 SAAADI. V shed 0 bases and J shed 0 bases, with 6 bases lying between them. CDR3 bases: TGCGCCAGCAGTGAGTCGAGAAGCTCTGGGGCCAACGTCCTGACTTTC. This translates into CASSESRSSGANVLTF.

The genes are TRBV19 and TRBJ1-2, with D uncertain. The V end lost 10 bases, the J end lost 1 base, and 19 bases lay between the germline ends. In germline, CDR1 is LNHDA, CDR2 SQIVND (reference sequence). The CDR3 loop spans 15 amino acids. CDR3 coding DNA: TGTGCCACCCTTCTAGGCGTCCCCTATAACTATGGCTACACCTTC. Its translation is CATLLGVPYNYGYTF.